This T cell receptor beta chain was documented in a study of identical twins. This clonotype occurred a few times. The CDR3 has 15 residues. The V gene's germline CDR1 is DFQATT and CDR2 SNEGSKA (reference sequence). J lost 4 bases, V lost 5 bases, and 10 bases had no gene match. Template switching introduced a universal primer site, and the cDNA bore unique molecular identifiers. TCRdb reanalysed the 5' RACE reads using MiXCR and keeps one entry per CDR3 protein. Altogether 410,000 or so distinct CDR3 sequences are present, less than 20% being singletons, with the ten largest covering approximately 12%.

Sequencing input: naive T cells sorted from blood. This chain joins TRBV20-1 and TRBJ1-2, with 10 positions matching TRBD1. This sequence originates from a man between 50 and 59 years old in good health. The CDR3 DNA reads TGCAGTGCTTCCCGGGCAGGGGACAGGGGCTATGGCTACACCTTC. Translated: CSASRAGDRGYGYTF.